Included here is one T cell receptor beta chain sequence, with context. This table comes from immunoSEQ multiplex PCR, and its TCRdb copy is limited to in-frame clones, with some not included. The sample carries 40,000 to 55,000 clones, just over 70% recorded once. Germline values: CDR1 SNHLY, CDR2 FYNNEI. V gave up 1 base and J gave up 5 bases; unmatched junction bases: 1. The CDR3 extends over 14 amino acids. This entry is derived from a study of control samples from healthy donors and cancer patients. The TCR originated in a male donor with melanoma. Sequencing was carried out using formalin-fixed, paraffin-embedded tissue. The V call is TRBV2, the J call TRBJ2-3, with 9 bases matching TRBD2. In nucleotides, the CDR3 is TGTGCCAGCAGTGAAGTGACTAGCGGAGATACGCAGTATTTT. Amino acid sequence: CASSEVTSGDTQYF. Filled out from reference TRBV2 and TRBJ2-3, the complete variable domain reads EPEVTQTPSHQVTQMGQEVILRCVPISNHLYFYWYRQILGQKVEFLVSFYNNEISEKSEIFDDQFSVERPDGSNFTLKIRSTKLEDSAMYFCASSEVTSGDTQYFGPGTRLTVL.